The 9 T cell receptor beta chains given below trace back to one sample, sequenced in a study of tumor-infiltrating lymphocytes in oesophageal squamous cell carcinoma. Each CDR3 protein gets one entry after TCRdb re-called the reads with MiXCR. Among roughly 12,000 distinct CDR3 sequences listed, about three fifths were seen once. The specimen was blood. Source of these receptors: a female donor with esophageal squamous cell carcinoma.

The V call is TRBV5-5, the J call TRBJ2-4; 7 nucleotides line up with TRBD1. With the DNA end fitting TRBJ2-7 better, the J assignment may be wrong. The CDR3 sequence is 16 residues long. Germline CDR1 is SGHKS and CDR2 is YYEKEE (reference sequence). CDR3 sequence (DNA): TGTGCCAGCAGCTTGGGTAAATCCACAGGGGACTACGAGCAGTACTTC. As protein: CASSLGKSTGDYEQYF.

The chain has TRBV6-5 and TRBJ2-3; D unresolved. The tail of the sequence fits TRBJ2-7 better, so the J call may be wrong. Germline assignment: CDR1 MNHEY and CDR2 SVGAGI. This CDR3 is built from 11 residues. CDR3 coding DNA: TGTGCCAGCACCCGGAACTACGAGCAGTACTTC. It encodes CASTRNYEQYF.

This clonotype appeared many times. V is TRBV12-3 or TRBV12-4 and J is TRBJ2-5; the D is unclear. With the DNA end fitting TRBJ2-7 better, the J assignment may be wrong. The CDR3 covers 15 residues. CDR3 sequence: CASSKGQLHSYEQYF. DNA of the CDR3: TGTGCCAGCAGCAAAGGGCAGCTACACTCATACGAGCAGTACTTC.

This clonotype was detected only a few times. The chain uses TRBV7-9 and TRBJ2-5; 8 positions match TRBD1. The end of the DNA aligns better with TRBJ2-7, so the J call may be wrong. This CDR3 is built from 14 residues. CDR1 SEHNR and CDR2 FQNEAQ come from the germline V gene (reference sequence). The CDR3 loop is CASSTTGGGYEQYF. CDR3 in DNA: TGTGCCAGCAGCACCACAGGGGGAGGCTACGAGCAGTACTTC.

V usage is TRBV11-3 and J usage is TRBJ2-3; TRBD2 is a possible D gene (6 bases). The germline gives CDR1 SGHNT, CDR2 YENEEA. The CDR3 has 17 amino acids. Between the trimmed V and J ends, which lost 1 base and 4 bases, there was a span of 18 bases. CDR3 protein: CASSLVFSSEESDTQYF. DNA for the CDR3: TGTGCCAGCAGCTTAGTATTCTCTAGCGAAGAATCAGATACGCAGTATTTT.

The rearrangement joins TRBV7-3 to TRBJ2-4, with 7 nucleotides matching TRBD2. The J call is uncertain, as TRBJ2-1 better fits the DNA end. The CDR3 extends over 17 amino acids. The germline CDR1 and CDR2 sequences are SGHTA and FQGTGA. CDR3 region: CASSPRASGSSYNEQFF. CDR3 nucleotide sequence: TGTGCCAGCAGCCCCCGGGCTAGCGGCTCATCCTACAATGAGCAGTTCTTC.

This clonotype was counted a few times. No conserved phenylalanine or tryptophan ends this CDR3, so it is likely a read error. No DNA is shown, since the ends of the CDR3 on it are uncertain; the CDR3 is the one TCRdb lists. The V and J genes are TRBV7-2 and TRBJ2-6; TRBD2 is taken as the D call from the table, unchecked against the DNA. CDR1 is SGHTA and CDR2 is FQGNSA in the germline V gene. The CDR3 totals 19 residues, both ends included. This CDR3 reads CASSLGGPGLAGEGQYFGA.

This clonotype came up many times. The chain has TRBV12-3 or TRBV12-4 and TRBJ2-5; 7 bases map to TRBD2. Judging by the DNA end, TRBJ2-7 fits better; the J call may be wrong. CDR3 length equals 13 residues. Here the CDR3 DNA reads TGTGCCAGCAGTAAGAATAGCGGGTACGAGCAGTACTTC. Its protein is CASSKNSGYEQYF.

The chain couples TRBV27 to TRBJ2-6; 7 bases are shared with TRBD1. The last part of the DNA fits TRBJ2-5 better; the J call may be wrong. Germline V gene data show CDR1 as MNHEY and CDR2 as SMNVEV (reference sequence). This CDR3 contains 16 residues. In DNA, the CDR3 is TGTGCCAGCAGTTTTCTCGGAACAGGACCAGGGGGGACCCAGTACTTC. As protein: CASSFLGTGPGGTQYF.